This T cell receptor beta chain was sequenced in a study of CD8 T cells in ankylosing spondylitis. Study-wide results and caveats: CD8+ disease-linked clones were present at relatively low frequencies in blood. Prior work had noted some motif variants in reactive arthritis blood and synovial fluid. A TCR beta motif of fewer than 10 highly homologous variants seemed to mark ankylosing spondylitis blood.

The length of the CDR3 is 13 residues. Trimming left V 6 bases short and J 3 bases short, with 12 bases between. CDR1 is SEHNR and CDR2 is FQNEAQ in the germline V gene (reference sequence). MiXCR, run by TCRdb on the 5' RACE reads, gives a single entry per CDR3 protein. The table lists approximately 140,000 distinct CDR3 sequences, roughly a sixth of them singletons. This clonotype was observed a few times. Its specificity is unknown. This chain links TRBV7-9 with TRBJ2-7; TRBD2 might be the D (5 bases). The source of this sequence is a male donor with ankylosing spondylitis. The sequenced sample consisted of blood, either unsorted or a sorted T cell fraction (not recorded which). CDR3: CASSSGLIYEQYF. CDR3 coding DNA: TGTGCCAGCAGTTCAGGACTCATCTACGAGCAGTACTTC.